The T cell receptor beta chain described here comes from a study of PD-1 blockade in mismatch repair-deficient tumors. The overall study: All were previously treated, progressing patients with over 9 mismatch repair-deficient cancer types.

V was pared by 4 bases and J by 4 bases, with 18 bases between. CDR3 length: 16 amino acids. Germline V gene data show CDR1 as SEHNR and CDR2 as FQNEAQ (reference sequence). About this clone: Antigen unknown.

Study outcomes and limitations: Tumor-resident clones, often undetectable pretreatment in blood, expanded then contracted after pembrolizumab.

Repertoires were generated with immunoSEQ multiplex PCR, while TCRdb's copy carries only in-frame clones and drops some. This table has around 130,000 clones, roughly 90% appearing once. All patients were mismatch repair deficient, assessed by either PCR or immunohistochemistry. A few pembrolizumab responders had their TCRs sequenced. The TCR originated in an adult with mismatch repair-deficient cancer. The chain carries TRBV7-9 and TRBJ2-3; no definite D call. The input for sequencing was peripheral blood, taken 70 to 72 weeks after starting pembrolizumab. CDR3 nucleotides: TGTGCCAGCAGCTCAACCGTATTGATGGGGTCAGATACGCAGTATTTT. Translated: CASSSTVLMGSDTQYF.